The present entry profiles one TCR beta chain with its context. This sample is part of a study of blood T cell repertoires in COVID-19. Sequencing was performed with immunoSEQ multiplex PCR; in TCRdb, only in-frame clones are kept and a portion is missing. The data show approximately 330,000 clones, 87% seen once. In germline, CDR1 is KGHSH, CDR2 LQKENI. Trimming cost V 4 bases and J 4 bases; bases outside gene matches: 2. The CDR3 consists of 13 residues. This TCR came from a man aged 30 to 45 with COVID-19, enrolled during active disease. The V call is TRBV18, the J call TRBJ2-5, with 8 bases aligning to TRBD1. The sequenced sample was peripheral blood. CDR3 protein: CASSLGTGETQYF. CDR3 nucleotides: TGTGCCAGCTCACTCGGGACAGGAGAGACCCAGTACTTC.